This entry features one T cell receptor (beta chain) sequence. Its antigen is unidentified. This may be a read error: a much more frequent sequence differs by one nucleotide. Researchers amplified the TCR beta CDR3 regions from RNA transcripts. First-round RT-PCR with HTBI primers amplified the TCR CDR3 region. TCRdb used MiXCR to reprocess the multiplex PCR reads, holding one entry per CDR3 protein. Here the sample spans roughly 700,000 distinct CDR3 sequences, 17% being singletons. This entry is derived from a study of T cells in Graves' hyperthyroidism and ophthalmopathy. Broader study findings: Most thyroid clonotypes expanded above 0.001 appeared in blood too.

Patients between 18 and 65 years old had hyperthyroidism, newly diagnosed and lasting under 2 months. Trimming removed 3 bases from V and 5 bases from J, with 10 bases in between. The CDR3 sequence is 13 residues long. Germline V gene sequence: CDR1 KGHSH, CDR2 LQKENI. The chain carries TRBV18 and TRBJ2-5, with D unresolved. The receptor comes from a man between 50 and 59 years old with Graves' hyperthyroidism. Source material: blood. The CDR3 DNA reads TGTGCCAGCTCACCCGGACGCAGTGAGACCCAGTACTTC. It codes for CASSPGRSETQYF.